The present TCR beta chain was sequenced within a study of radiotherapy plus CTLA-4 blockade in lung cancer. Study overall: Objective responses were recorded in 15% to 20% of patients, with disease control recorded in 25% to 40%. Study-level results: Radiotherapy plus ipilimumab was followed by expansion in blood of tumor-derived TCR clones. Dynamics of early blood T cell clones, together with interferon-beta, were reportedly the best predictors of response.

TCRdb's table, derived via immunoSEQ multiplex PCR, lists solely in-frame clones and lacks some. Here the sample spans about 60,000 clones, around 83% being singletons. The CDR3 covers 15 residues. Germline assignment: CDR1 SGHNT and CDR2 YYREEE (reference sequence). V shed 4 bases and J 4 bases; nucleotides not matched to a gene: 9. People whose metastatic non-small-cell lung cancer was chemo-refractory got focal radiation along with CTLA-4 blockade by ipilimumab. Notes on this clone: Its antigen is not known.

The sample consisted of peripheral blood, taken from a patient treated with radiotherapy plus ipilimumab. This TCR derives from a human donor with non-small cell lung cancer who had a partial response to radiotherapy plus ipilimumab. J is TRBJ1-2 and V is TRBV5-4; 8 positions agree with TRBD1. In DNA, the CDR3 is TGTGCCAGCAGCACAGAACGGGGGACAGGCTATGGCTACACCTTC. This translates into CASSTERGTGYGYTF. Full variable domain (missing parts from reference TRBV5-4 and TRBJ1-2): ETGVTQSPTHLIKTRGQQVTLRCSSQSGHNTVSWYQQALGQGPQFIFQYYREEENGRGNFPPRFSGLQFPNYSSELNVNALELDDSALYLCASSTERGTGYGYTFGSGTRLTVV.